What follows are 6 T cell receptor beta chains derived from one specimen sequenced in a study of cytomegalovirus exposure and HLA in healthy donors. PCR employed 60 Vbeta and 13 Jbeta primers. This table comes from immunoSEQ multiplex PCR, and its TCRdb copy is limited to in-frame clones, with some not included. This sample has 150,000 to 200,000 clones, with approximately 84% found just once. Sequenced sample: PBMCs. These receptors were collected from a man in his fifties or sixties in good health and CMV-seropositive.

The chain employs TRBV2 and TRBJ2-3, with 13 positions matching TRBD2. J was trimmed by 2 bases and V by 7 bases; bases with no gene match: 12. Germline V gene data show CDR1 as SNHLY and CDR2 as FYNNEI. The CDR3 totals 18 residues. The CDR3 region has the DNA TGTGCCAGCATCGGCCAGGGGGGACTAGCGGGGATCACAGATACGCAGTATTTT. It yields the protein CASIGQGGLAGITDTQYF.

This clone was picked up a small number of times. This chain connects TRBV18 to TRBJ2-6; D is undetermined. Germline values: CDR1 KGHSH, CDR2 LQKENI. This CDR3 is built from 13 residues. The V and J ends lost 6 bases and 0 bases respectively, with 3 bases between them. CDR3 amino acids: CASSGSGANVLTF. CDR3 nucleotides: TGTGCCAGCTCCGGCTCTGGGGCCAACGTCCTGACTTTC. Filled out from reference TRBV18 and TRBJ2-6, the complete variable domain reads NAGVMQNPRHLVRRRGQEARLRCSPMKGHSHVYWYRQLPEEGLKFMVYLQKENIIDESGMPKERFSAEFPKEGPSILRIQQVVRGDSAAYFCASSGSGANVLTFGAGSRLTVL.

This sequence joins TRBV11-3 and TRBJ2-5; possibly TRBD2 for D (5 bases). This CDR3 comprises 15 residues. Deletions cut 4 bases from V and 2 bases from J, with 14 bases between. CDR1 and CDR2 from the germline V gene are SGHNT and YENEEA. The CDR3 nucleotides are TGTGCCAGCAGCTCCTTGGAGGACCAACAAGAGACCCAGTACTTC. Translating gives CASSSLEDQQETQYF.

The chain combines TRBV19 with TRBJ1-1; maybe TRBD1 (6 bases). V shed 0 bases and J shed 0 bases, with 20 bases lying between them. Germline CDR1 is LNHDA and CDR2 is SQIVND (reference sequence). The CDR3 sequence is 19 residues long. The CDR3 nucleotides are TGTGCCAGTAGTATAGATCCTCTCGGGACACCAGGCATGAACACTGAAGCTTTCTTT. It yields the protein CASSIDPLGTPGMNTEAFF.

This clone showed up just once. This rearrangement joins TRBV10-3 to TRBJ1-2, with D maybe TRBD1 (6 bases). Germline CDR1 ENHRY, CDR2 SYGVKD. This CDR3 region has 11 residues. The V end was cut by 9 bases, the J end by 5 bases, with 10 bases between. CDR3 nucleotides: TGTGCCATACAGGGTACATATGGCTACACCTTC. As protein: CAIQGTYGYTF.

The V and J genes are TRBV28 and TRBJ1-1, with 11 bases matching TRBD1. The germline V gene has CDR1 MDHEN and CDR2 SYDVKM. The CDR3 sequence is 14 residues long. The V segment lost 6 bases and the J segment 11 bases; nucleotides outside the gene matches: 11. In DNA, the CDR3 is TGTGCCAGCAGATTTCCAACCGGGACAGGGGGTGCTTTCTTT. Protein product: CASRFPTGTGGAFF.